The clone carrying this T cell receptor beta chain has a handful of counts. This entry is derived from a study of spatial heterogeneity in lung cancer. For the study at large: Detection of beta-chain sequences consistently exceeded that of alpha-chain sequences.

Every TCR cDNA molecule bore a unique molecular identifier. From the 5' RACE reads, TCRdb called clonotypes with MiXCR, one entry per CDR3 protein. The sample holds around 47,000 distinct CDR3 sequences, around 7% seen once. Time point here: blood at routine non-recurrence follow-up after resection. The authors sequenced whole RNA from tumor, nontumor lung or frozen PBMC without sorting. The junction had 9 bases not matched to a gene; V was cut back by 8 bases and J by 6 bases. Per the germline V gene, CDR1 is MDHEN and CDR2 is SYDVKM. The CDR3 is made up of 15 amino acids. The clonotype originates from a female donor with early-stage non-small cell lung cancer. The sequenced sample was PBMCs, obtained at follow-up. The chain has TRBV28 and TRBJ2-3, with 12 bases aligning to TRBD1. The CDR3 here is CASLPGTGGEDTQYF. DNA of the CDR3: TGTGCCAGCCTCCCCGGGACAGGGGGCGAGGATACGCAGTATTTT.